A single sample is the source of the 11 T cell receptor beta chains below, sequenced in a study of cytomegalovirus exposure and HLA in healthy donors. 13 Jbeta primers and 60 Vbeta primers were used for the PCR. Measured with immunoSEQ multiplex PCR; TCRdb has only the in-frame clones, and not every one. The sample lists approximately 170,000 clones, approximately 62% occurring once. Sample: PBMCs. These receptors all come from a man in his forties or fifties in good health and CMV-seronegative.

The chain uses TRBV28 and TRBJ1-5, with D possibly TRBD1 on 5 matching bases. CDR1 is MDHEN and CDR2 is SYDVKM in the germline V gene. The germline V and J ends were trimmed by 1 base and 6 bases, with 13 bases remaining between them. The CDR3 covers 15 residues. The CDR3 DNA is TGTGCCAGCAGTTTATTGCCAGGGTCGATTCAGCCCCAGCATTTT. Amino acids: CASSLLPGSIQPQHF. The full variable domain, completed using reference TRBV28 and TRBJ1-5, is DVKVTQSSRYLVKRTGEKVFLECVQDMDHENMFWYRQDPGLGLRLIYFSYDVKMKEKGDIPEGYSVSREKKERFSLILESASTNQTSMYLCASSLLPGSIQPQHFGDGTRLSIL.

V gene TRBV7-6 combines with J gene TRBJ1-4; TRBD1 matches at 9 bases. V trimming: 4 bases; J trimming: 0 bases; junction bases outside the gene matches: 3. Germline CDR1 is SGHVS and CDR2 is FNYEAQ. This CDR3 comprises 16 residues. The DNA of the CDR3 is TGTGCCAGCAGCTCCCGGGACAGGGCAACTAATGAAAAACTGTTTTTT. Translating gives CASSSRDRATNEKLFF.

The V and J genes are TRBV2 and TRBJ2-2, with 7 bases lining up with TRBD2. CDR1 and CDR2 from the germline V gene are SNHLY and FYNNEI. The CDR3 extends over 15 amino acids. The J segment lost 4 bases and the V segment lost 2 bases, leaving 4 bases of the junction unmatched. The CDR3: CASSETGTITGELFF. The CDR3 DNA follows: TGTGCCAGCAGTGAAACGGGGACTATCACCGGGGAGCTGTTTTTT.

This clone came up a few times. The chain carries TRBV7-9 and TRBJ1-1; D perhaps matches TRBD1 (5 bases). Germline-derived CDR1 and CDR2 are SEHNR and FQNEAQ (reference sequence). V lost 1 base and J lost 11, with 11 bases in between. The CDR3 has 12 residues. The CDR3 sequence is CASSLVGGVAFF. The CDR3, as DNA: TGTGCCAGCAGCTTAGTGGGAGGGGTGGCTTTCTTT. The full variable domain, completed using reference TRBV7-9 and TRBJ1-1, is DTGVSQNPRHKITKRGQNVTFRCDPISEHNRLYWYRQTLGQGPEFLTYFQNEAQLEKSRLLSDRFSAERPKGSFSTLEIQRTEQGDSAMYLCASSLVGGVAFFGQGTRLTVV.

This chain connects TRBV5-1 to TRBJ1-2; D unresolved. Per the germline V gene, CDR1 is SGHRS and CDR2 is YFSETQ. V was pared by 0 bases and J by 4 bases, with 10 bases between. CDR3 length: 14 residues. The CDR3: CASSLDPGGYGYTF. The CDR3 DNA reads TGCGCCAGCAGCTTGGATCCAGGAGGCTATGGCTACACCTTC. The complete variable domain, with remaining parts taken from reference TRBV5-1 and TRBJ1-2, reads KAGVTQTPRYLIKTRGQQVTLSCSPISGHRSVSWYQQTPGQGLQFLFEYFSETQRNKGNFPGRFSGRQFSNSRSEMNVSTLELGDSALYLCASSLDPGGYGYTFGSGTRLTVV.

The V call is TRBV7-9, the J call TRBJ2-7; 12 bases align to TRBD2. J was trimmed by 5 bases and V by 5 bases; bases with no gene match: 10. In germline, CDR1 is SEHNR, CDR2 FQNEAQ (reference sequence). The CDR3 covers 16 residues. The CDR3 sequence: CASSPGDRTSGDEQYF. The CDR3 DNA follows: TGTGCCAGCAGCCCGGGCGATAGGACTAGCGGGGACGAGCAGTACTTC. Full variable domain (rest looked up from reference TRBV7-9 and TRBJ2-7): DTGVSQNPRHKITKRGQNVTFRCDPISEHNRLYWYRQTLGQGPEFLTYFQNEAQLEKSRLLSDRFSAERPKGSFSTLEIQRTEQGDSAMYLCASSPGDRTSGDEQYFGPGTRLTVT.

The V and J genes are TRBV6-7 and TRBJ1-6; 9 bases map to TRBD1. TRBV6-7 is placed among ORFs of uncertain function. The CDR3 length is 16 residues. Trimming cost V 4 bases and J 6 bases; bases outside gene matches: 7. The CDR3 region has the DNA TGTGCCAGCAGTTGCACAGGGGGCGTAGGTAATTCACCCCTCCACTTT. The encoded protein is CASSCTGGVGNSPLHF.

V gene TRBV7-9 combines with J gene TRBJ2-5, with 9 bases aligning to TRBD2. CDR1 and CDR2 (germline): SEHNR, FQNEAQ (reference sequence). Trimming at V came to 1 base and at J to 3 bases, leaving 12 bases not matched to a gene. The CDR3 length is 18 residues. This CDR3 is CASSLGVTRGGVKETQYF. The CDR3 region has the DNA TGTGCCAGCAGCTTAGGGGTAACGCGGGGGGGGGTCAAAGAGACCCAGTACTTC.

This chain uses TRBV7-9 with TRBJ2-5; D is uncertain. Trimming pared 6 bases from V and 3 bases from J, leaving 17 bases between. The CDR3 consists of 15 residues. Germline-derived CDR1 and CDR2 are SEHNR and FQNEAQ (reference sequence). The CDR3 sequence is CASSPTFTLEETQYF. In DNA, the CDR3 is TGTGCCAGCAGTCCTACCTTTACCCTTGAAGAGACCCAGTACTTC. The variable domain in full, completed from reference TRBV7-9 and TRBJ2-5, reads DTGVSQNPRHKITKRGQNVTFRCDPISEHNRLYWYRQTLGQGPEFLTYFQNEAQLEKSRLLSDRFSAERPKGSFSTLEIQRTEQGDSAMYLCASSPTFTLEETQYFGPGTRLLVL.

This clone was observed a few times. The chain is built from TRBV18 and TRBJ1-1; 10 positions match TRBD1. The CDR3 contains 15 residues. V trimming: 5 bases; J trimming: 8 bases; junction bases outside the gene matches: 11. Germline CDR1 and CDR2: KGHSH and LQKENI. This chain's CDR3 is CASSFSGTGVVEAFF. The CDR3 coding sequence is TGTGCCAGCTCATTCTCCGGGACAGGGGTCGTGGAAGCTTTCTTT. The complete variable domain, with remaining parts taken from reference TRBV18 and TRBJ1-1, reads NAGVMQNPRHLVRRRGQEARLRCSPMKGHSHVYWYRQLPEEGLKFMVYLQKENIIDESGMPKERFSAEFPKEGPSILRIQQVVRGDSAAYFCASSFSGTGVVEAFFGQGTRLTVV.

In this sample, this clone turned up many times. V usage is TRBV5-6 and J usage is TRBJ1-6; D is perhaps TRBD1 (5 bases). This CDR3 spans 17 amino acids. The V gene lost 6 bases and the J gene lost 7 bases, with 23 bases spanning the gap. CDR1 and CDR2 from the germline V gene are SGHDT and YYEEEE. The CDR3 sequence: CASTQLHRGTLNSPLHF. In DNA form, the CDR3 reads TGTGCCAGCACCCAACTGCATCGGGGGACCCTAAATTCACCCCTCCACTTT.